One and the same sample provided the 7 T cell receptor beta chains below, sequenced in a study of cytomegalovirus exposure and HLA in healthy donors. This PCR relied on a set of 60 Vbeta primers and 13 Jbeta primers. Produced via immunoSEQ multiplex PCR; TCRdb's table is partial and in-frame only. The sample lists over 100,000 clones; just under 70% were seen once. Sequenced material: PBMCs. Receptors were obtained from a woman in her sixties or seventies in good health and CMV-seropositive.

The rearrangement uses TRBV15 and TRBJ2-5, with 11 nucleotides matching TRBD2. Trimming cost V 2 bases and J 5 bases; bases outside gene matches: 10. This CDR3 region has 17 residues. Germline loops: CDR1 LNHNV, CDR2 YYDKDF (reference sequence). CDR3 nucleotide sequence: TGTGCCACCAGCAGACCCTCTCTAGCGGGGGGCGGGGAGACCCAGTACTTC. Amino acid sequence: CATSRPSLAGGGETQYF.

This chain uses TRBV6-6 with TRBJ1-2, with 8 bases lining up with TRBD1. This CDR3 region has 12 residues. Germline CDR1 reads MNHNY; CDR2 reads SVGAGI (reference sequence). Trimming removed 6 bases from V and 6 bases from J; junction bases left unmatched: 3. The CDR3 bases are TGTGCCAGCAGCCAACAGGGGGATGGCTACACCTTC. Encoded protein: CASSQQGDGYTF.

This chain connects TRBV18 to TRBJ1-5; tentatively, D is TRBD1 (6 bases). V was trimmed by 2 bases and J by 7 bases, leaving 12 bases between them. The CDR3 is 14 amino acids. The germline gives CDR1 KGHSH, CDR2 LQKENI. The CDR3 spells CASSPSGVYQPQHF. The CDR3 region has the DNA TGTGCCAGCTCACCATCAGGGGTATACCAGCCCCAGCATTTT.

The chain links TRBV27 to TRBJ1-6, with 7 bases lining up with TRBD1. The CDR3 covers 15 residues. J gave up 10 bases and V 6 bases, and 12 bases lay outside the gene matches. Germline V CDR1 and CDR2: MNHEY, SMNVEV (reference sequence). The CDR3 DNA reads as TGTGCCAGCAGCCCAAGACAGGGAGTCGCCTCACCCCTCCACTTT. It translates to CASSPRQGVASPLHF.

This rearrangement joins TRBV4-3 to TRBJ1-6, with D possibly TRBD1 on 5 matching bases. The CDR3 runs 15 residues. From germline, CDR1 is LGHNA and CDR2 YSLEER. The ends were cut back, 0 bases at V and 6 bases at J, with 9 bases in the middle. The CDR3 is CASSQEGQINSPLHF. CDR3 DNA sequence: TGCGCCAGCAGCCAAGAGGGGCAGATTAATTCACCCCTCCACTTT.

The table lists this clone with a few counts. For the CDR3, the DNA is TGTGCCAGCTCTCCCAGGGGGCAAGGAGATACGCAGTATTTT. Its protein is CASSPRGQGDTQYF. J is TRBJ2-3 and V is TRBV6-5, with TRBD1 matching 8 bases. This CDR3 is 14 amino acids long. Germline V gene sequence: CDR1 MNHEY, CDR2 SVGAGI. With V trimmed by 8 bases and J by 5 bases, 9 bases remained unmatched.

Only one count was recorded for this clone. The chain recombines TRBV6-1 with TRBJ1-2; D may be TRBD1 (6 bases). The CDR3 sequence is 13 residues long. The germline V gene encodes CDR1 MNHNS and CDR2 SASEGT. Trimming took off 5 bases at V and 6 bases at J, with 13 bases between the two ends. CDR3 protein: CASSPQGGDGYTF. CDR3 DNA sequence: TGTGCCAGCAGTCCACAGGGAGGGGATGGCTACACCTTC.